These T cell receptor beta chains were read from a single sample in a study of blood T cell repertoires in COVID-19. Assay: immunoSEQ multiplex PCR; the TCRdb copy retains only in-frame clones and omits some. The sample holds a few hundred thousand clones, about 91% seen once. Sequencing was done on a sample of peripheral blood. These receptors originate from a woman under 40 with COVID-19, enrolled during active disease. Each CDR3 is given with its conserved first and last residue. Size is omitted from some rows. Given values are once, few, many or a class for expanded clones.

j_gene,v_gene,abundance,CDR3aa
TRBJ1-2,TRBV3-1/TRBV3-2,-,CASSQQGYGYTF
TRBJ1-3,TRBV4-1,few,CASSQERKSGNTIYF
TRBJ2-5,TRBV5-1,-,CASSFEGRETQYF
TRBJ1-1,TRBV3-1/TRBV3-2,-,CASSQGLRREAFF
TRBJ1-1,TRBV19,-,CASSYGLGTEAFF
TRBJ2-5,TRBV6-1,-,CASSGEVSGAQETQYF
TRBJ2-3,TRBV4-1,-,CASSQVSGEGIDTQYF
TRBJ1-2,TRBV19,-,CASTYLSWDREKNYGYTF
TRBJ1-3,TRBV2,-,CASSGGGNTIYF
TRBJ1-4,TRBV9,few,CASSARRGEGTNEKLFF
TRBJ1-5,TRBV5-5,few,CASSRRDSSYQPQHF
TRBJ1-6,TRBV5-5,once,CASTQGTASPLHF
TRBJ1-2,TRBV29-1,-,CSVVTAGTLYGYTF
TRBJ2-5,TRBV7-2,few,CATSLAGLGETQYF
TRBJ1-4,TRBV15,-,CATSSMGQGDEKLFF
TRBJ2-1,TRBV6-5,once,CASSYSASAGDAQFF
TRBJ1-2,TRBV6-5,-,CASKKLDRGYTF
TRBJ2-2,TRBV2,-,CATRRGINTGELFF
TRBJ1-6,TRBV6-5,-,CASSYSDSNSPLHF
TRBJ1-5,TRBV6-5,-,CASSYRGVNQPQHF
TRBJ1-2,TRBV28,-,CASRGTGLGYGYTF
TRBJ1-2,TRBV19,-,CASSAARRSYTF
TRBJ1-1,TRBV15,once,CATSRDRGGLAGIEAFF
TRBJ1-2,TRBV19,-,CASSIDFQGYGYTF
TRBJ2-7,TRBV6-5,-,CASGRGTYEQYF
TRBJ1-5,TRBV7-9,-,CASSPSGGMQPQHF
TRBJ1-1,TRBV5-4,-,CASSRGGGNTEAFF
TRBJ2-3,TRBV2,-,CASSFSGGSTQYF
TRBJ1-6,TRBV6-5,few,CASSYSPTGSNSPLHF
TRBJ1-1,TRBV18,-,CASSLSSQDTEAFF
TRBJ2-7,TRBV7-2,medium-sized,CASSLGPGNDEQYF
TRBJ2-3,TRBV6-5,-,CASSSRRVSDTQYF
TRBJ1-6,TRBV2,-,CASSLQGQGLDSPLHF
TRBJ1-1,TRBV6-5,-,CASSLTGYNTEAFF
TRBJ1-2,TRBV4-1,-,CASSQGTGRNGYTF
TRBJ2-1,TRBV18,-,CASSAEENYNEQFF
TRBJ2-3,TRBV6-4,few,CASSPSDRDTDTQYF
TRBJ2-1,TRBV6-4,once,CASSEGGGANEQFF
TRBJ2-2,TRBV5-6,-,CASSLVRTPNGELFF
TRBJ1-1,TRBV5-1,-,CASSLARYTEAFF
TRBJ2-3,TRBV11-2,-,CASSHPRTDPRNTQYF
TRBJ2-2,TRBV27,-,CASTDRYTGELFF
TRBJ1-6,TRBV19,-,CASSINRGASPLHF
TRBJ2-1,TRBV10-2,-,CASSEGLAGLNEQFF
TRBJ1-1,TRBV9,-,CASSPRDRGRMNTEAFF
TRBJ2-3,TRBV6-6,-,CASSFGNTQYF
TRBJ2-2,TRBV27,-,CASSLGSGPGELFF
TRBJ1-6,TRBV11-3,-,CASSLDPRTNNSPLHF
TRBJ1-2,TRBV6-5,-,CASSRTGGAGGYTF
TRBJ2-7,TRBV18,-,CASSDNPSGSHYEQYF
TRBJ2-2,TRBV18,-,CASSPETENTGELFF
TRBJ1-5,TRBV19,-,CASSIRLSNQPQHF
TRBJ1-2,TRBV7-8,-,CASSPRQGERLVNYGYTF
TRBJ2-5,TRBV24-1,-,CATSGIGGKETQYF
TRBJ1-3,TRBV11-2,-,CASSSGFSEGNTIYF
TRBJ1-6,TRBV5-1,-,CASSLAGASPLHF
TRBJ2-1,TRBV6-5,-,CASKVVAGGNNEQFF
TRBJ1-2,TRBV5-1,-,CASSLSGTGDGYTF
TRBJ1-2,TRBV10-2,-,CASYGVPNYGYTF
TRBJ1-2,TRBV3-1/TRBV3-2,once,CASSQGALYGYTF